Shown below are 2 T cell receptor beta chains from a single sample sequenced in a study of cytomegalovirus exposure and HLA in healthy donors. Only in-frame clones appear in the TCRdb table, and some are missing; sequencing was by immunoSEQ multiplex PCR. The sample includes around 240,000 clones, 90% of them seen just once. Sequencing was carried out using PBMCs. Source of these receptors: a woman aged 18-29 years in good health and CMV-seronegative.

This clone was seen only a few times. The J gene is TRBJ1-5, the V gene TRBV2; perhaps TRBD1 as D (6 bases). V was trimmed by 4 bases and J by 2 bases, leaving 9 bases between them. Germline assignment: CDR1 SNHLY and CDR2 FYNNEI. CDR3 size: 14 residues. The CDR3 DNA is TGTGCCAGCAGTGGGGCAGGGGGCAATCAGCCCCAGCATTTT. Amino acids: CASSGAGGNQPQHF.

Points on this clone: This same CDR3 is encoded by further DNA sequences in the sample. V is TRBV7-9 and J is TRBJ1-5; maybe TRBD1 (6 bases). V dropped 1 base and J dropped 4 bases, with 8 bases sitting between them. Germline CDR1 is SEHNR and CDR2 is FQNEAQ (reference sequence). This CDR3 contains 14 residues. In DNA form, the CDR3 reads TGTGCCAGCAGCTTAGGAGGGGGTAATCAGCCCCAGCATTTT. Its protein is CASSLGGGNQPQHF.